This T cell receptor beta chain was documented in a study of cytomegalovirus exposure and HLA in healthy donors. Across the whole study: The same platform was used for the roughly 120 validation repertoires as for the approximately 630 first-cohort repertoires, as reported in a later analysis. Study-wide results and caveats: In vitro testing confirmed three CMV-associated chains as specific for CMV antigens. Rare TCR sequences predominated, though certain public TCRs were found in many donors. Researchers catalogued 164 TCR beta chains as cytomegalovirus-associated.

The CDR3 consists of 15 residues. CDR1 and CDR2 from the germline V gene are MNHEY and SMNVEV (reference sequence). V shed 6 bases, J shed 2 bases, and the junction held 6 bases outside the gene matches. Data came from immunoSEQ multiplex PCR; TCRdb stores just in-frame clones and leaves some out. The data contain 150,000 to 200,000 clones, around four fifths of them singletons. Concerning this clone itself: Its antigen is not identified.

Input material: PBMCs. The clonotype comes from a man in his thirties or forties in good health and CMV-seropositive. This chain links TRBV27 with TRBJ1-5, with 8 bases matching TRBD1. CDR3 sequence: CASRPGTGGNQPQHF. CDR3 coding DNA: TGTGCCAGCAGGCCCGGGACAGGTGGCAATCAGCCCCAGCATTTT.